Presented here are 30 T cell receptor beta chains from one specimen sequenced in a study of shared T cell receptors in the human thymus. Using immunoSEQ multiplex PCR, the repertoire was profiled, and TCRdb retains in-frame clones only, with some absent. The table has hundreds of thousands of clones, approximately 95% seen once. The sequenced sample consisted of thymocytes. These receptor sequences come from a human donor.

The chain couples TRBV28 to TRBJ2-7; D is unresolved. CDR1 is MDHEN and CDR2 is SYDVKM in the germline V gene. The CDR3 consists of 13 residues. Trimming left V 2 bases short and J 6 bases short, with 11 bases between. The CDR3, as DNA: TGTGCCAGCAGTTTACTTCGGTACGTCGAGCAGTACTTC. It codes for CASSLLRYVEQYF.

V usage is TRBV7-9 and J usage is TRBJ2-7, with TRBD1 as a possible D gene (6 bases). CDR1 and CDR2 from the germline V gene are SEHNR and FQNEAQ (reference sequence). The germline V and J ends were trimmed by 5 bases and 1 base, with 12 bases remaining between them. CDR3 length: 14 residues. As DNA, the CDR3 is TGTGCCAGCAGCCGGACCGGGACATCCTACGAGCAGTACTTC. Translating it yields CASSRTGTSYEQYF.

CDR3 amino acids: CASSHNSGVANEKLFF. As DNA, the CDR3 is TGTGCCAGCAGCCACAACTCAGGGGTGGCTAATGAAAAACTGTTTTTT. The rearrangement links TRBV7-6 to TRBJ1-4; the D gene is possibly TRBD1 (6 bases). The V end lost 5 bases, the J end lost 3 bases, and 16 bases lay between the germline ends. There are 16 residues in the CDR3. CDR1 SGHVS and CDR2 FNYEAQ come from the germline V gene. Complete variable domain (other parts from reference TRBV7-6 and TRBJ1-4): GAGVSQSPRYKVTKRGQDVALRCDPISGHVSLYWYRQALGQGPEFLTYFNYEAQQDKSGLPNDRFSAERPEGSISTLTIQRTEQRDSAMYRCASSHNSGVANEKLFFGSGTQLSVL.

The chain combines TRBV10-3 with TRBJ2-1, with D maybe TRBD2 (6 bases). Germline values: CDR1 ENHRY, CDR2 SYGVKD. This CDR3 spans 15 amino acids. V gave up 2 bases and J gave up 6 bases, with 14 bases separating them. CDR3 residues: CAISETPTGSNEQFF. CDR3 sequence (DNA): TGTGCCATCAGTGAGACGCCCACCGGGAGCAATGAGCAGTTCTTC.

CDR3 loop: CASSLETSGGSSYEQYF. CDR3 DNA sequence: TGTGCCAGCAGCTTGGAGACTAGCGGGGGAAGCTCCTACGAGCAGTACTTC. This chain uses TRBV5-5 with TRBJ2-7; 12 nucleotides agree with TRBD2. Germline V gives CDR1 SGHKS, CDR2 YYEKEE (reference sequence). J gave up 0 bases and V 0 bases, and 4 bases lay outside the gene matches. The CDR3 loop spans 17 amino acids.

This clone has just one count. The same CDR3 is also encoded by other DNA sequences in this sample. The CDR3 DNA is TGTGCCAGCAGTCCGACGCCACAGGGGGCCAGCTCTGGGGCCAACGTCCTGACTTTC. Encoded protein: CASSPTPQGASSGANVLTF. The rearrangement uses TRBV27 and TRBJ2-6, with 9 bases matching TRBD1. Losses at the gene ends were 5 bases for V and 0 bases for J; bases not matched to a gene: 11. From germline, CDR1 is MNHEY and CDR2 SMNVEV (reference sequence). The CDR3 has 19 residues.

V is TRBV5-1 and J is TRBJ2-3, with D unresolved. CDR1 and CDR2 from the germline V gene are SGHRS and YFSETQ. Trimming removed 7 bases at V and 2 bases at J, with 17 bases between. The CDR3 sequence is 15 residues long. The CDR3 DNA reads as TGCGCCAGCTCACCACTCCCGGGCCCCACAGATACGCAGTATTTT. Translated, it gives CASSPLPGPTDTQYF.

This chain links TRBV5-6 with TRBJ2-1, with 7 nucleotides matching TRBD2. The CDR3 spans 16 residues. Per the germline V gene, CDR1 is SGHDT and CDR2 is YYEEEE. With 0 bases clipped from V and 0 bases from J, the junction kept 3 bases outside the gene matches. The CDR3, as DNA: TGTGCCAGCAGCTTGGTCCTAGCGGACTCCTACAATGAGCAGTTCTTC. This translates into CASSLVLADSYNEQFF.

The chain uses TRBV29-1 and TRBJ2-1, with D possibly matching TRBD1 (6 bases). CDR1 is SQVTM, CDR2 ANQGSEA, per germline. Trimming pared 3 bases from V and 8 bases from J, leaving 17 bases between. This CDR3 has 14 amino acids. The CDR3 protein is CSVDATLRGDEQFF. In DNA form, the CDR3 reads TGCAGCGTTGATGCCACGCTCAGGGGCGATGAGCAGTTCTTC.

The CDR3 sequence is CASSWALETYEQYF. The DNA of the CDR3 is TGTGCCAGCAGTTGGGCGCTTGAAACCTACGAGCAGTACTTC. The chain links TRBV28 to TRBJ2-7; the D is unclear. Germline V gene data show CDR1 as MDHEN and CDR2 as SYDVKM. The ends were cut back, 4 bases at V and 2 bases at J, with 12 bases in the middle. This CDR3 is built from 14 residues.

The V and J genes are TRBV6-5 and TRBJ2-6; weak D call: TRBD2 (6 bases). Per the germline V gene, CDR1 is MNHEY and CDR2 is SVGAGI. The CDR3 runs 16 residues. V lost 4 bases and J 0 bases, leaving 10 bases between the germline ends. CDR3 nucleotide sequence: TGTGCCAGCAGTTCGGGGGTTCCCTCTGGGGCCAACGTCCTGACTTTC. It yields the protein CASSSGVPSGANVLTF.

This clone occurred a few times. The chain links TRBV30 to TRBJ1-5, with no clear D. V shed 0 bases and J shed 4 bases, with 7 bases lying between them. Germline CDR1 and CDR2: GTSNPN and SVGIG (reference sequence). The CDR3 is 13 amino acids. The CDR3 spells CAWSVTGNQPQHF. CDR3 sequence (DNA): TGTGCCTGGAGTGTAACGGGGAATCAGCCCCAGCATTTT.

V gene TRBV10-3 combines with J gene TRBJ2-1, with TRBD2 identical over 11 bases. The CDR3 contains 17 residues. Germline values: CDR1 ENHRY, CDR2 SYGVKD. Germline trimming cut 5 bases from V and 7 bases from J; bases unmatched to any gene: 13. The CDR3, as DNA: TGTGCCATCAGTTGGACTAGCGGGCATATAGGGCGGAATGAGCAGTTCTTC. Translated: CAISWTSGHIGRNEQFF.

The V gene is TRBV27, the J gene TRBJ2-5; TRBD2 aligns across 8 bases. The CDR3 contains 15 residues. Germline V gives CDR1 MNHEY, CDR2 SMNVEV (reference sequence). Germline trimming cut 8 bases from V and 5 bases from J; bases unmatched to any gene: 13. The CDR3 loop is CASRLSSGRGETQYF. DNA for the CDR3: TGTGCCAGCCGACTCTCCAGCGGGAGAGGGGAGACCCAGTACTTC.

The chain has TRBV10-1 and TRBJ1-5, with D possibly being TRBD1 (5 bases). With 2 bases removed from V and 2 bases from J, the gap between germline ends came to 13 bases. The germline V gene encodes CDR1 WNHNN and CDR2 SYGVQD (reference sequence). CDR3 size: 16 residues. The DNA for the CDR3 is TGCGCCAGCAGTGAGAGGCGGGGAGGGGGCAATCAGCCCCAGCATTTT. It translates to CASSERRGGGNQPQHF.

The chain carries TRBV6-1 and TRBJ2-7, with D perhaps TRBD1 (6 bases). The V gene lost 6 bases and the J gene lost 1 base, with 10 bases spanning the gap. The CDR3 extends over 13 amino acids. Germline V gene data show CDR1 as MNHNS and CDR2 as SASEGT. The CDR3, as DNA: TGTGCCAGCAGAGACAGGCTTTCCTACGAGCAGTACTTC. Translation: CASRDRLSYEQYF.

The gene calls are TRBV4-3 and TRBJ2-7; no firm D call. Trimming cost V 0 bases and J 4 bases, with 22 bases left between them. Germline V CDR1 and CDR2: LGHNA, YSLEER. The CDR3 covers 18 residues. For the CDR3, the DNA is TGCGCCAGCAGCCAAGATAGTAAGTGGGATGCGATGGCGTACGAGCAGTACTTC. It encodes CASSQDSKWDAMAYEQYF.

The CDR3 here is CAWSWGANYGYTF. CDR3 DNA: TGTGCCTGGAGTTGGGGGGCGAACTATGGCTACACCTTC. The chain joins TRBV30 to TRBJ1-2; the D gene is possibly TRBD1 (6 bases). Germline V gene data show CDR1 as GTSNPN and CDR2 as SVGIG (reference sequence). CDR3 size: 13 residues. V was clipped by 2 bases and J by 2 bases, with 9 bases between them.

This chain joins TRBV9 and TRBJ1-6, with D possibly being TRBD1 (5 bases). Germline V gene data show CDR1 as SGDLS and CDR2 as YYNGEE. Trimming cost V 5 bases and J 8 bases, with 14 bases left between them. The CDR3 totals 14 residues. CDR3 sequence (DNA): TGTGCCAGCAGTTCCGGGACTGAAGATTCACCCCTCCACTTT. The encoded protein is CASSSGTEDSPLHF.

The rearrangement joins TRBV28 to TRBJ1-3; no clear D. Trimming removed 3 bases from V and 4 bases from J, with 16 bases in between. This CDR3 contains 16 residues. CDR1 and CDR2 (germline): MDHEN, SYDVKM. DNA for the CDR3: TGTGCCAGCAGTTTCCTTACGGGGTGGGAAGGAAACACCATATATTTT. It translates to CASSFLTGWEGNTIYF.

The rearrangement uses TRBV27 and TRBJ2-2; TRBD1 aligns across 11 bases. The CDR3 extends over 17 amino acids. The V and J ends lost 7 bases and 4 bases, in that order; junction bases with no gene match: 11. Germline loops: CDR1 MNHEY, CDR2 SMNVEV (reference sequence). The CDR3 loop is CASTNLPGQGGTGELFF. CDR3 DNA: TGTGCCAGCACCAACCTTCCGGGACAGGGGGGCACCGGGGAGCTGTTTTTT.

J is TRBJ2-3 and V is TRBV10-1; D unclear. The CDR3 consists of 15 residues. CDR1 and CDR2 from the germline V gene are WNHNN and SYGVQD (reference sequence). V dropped 4 bases and J dropped 1 base, with 12 bases sitting between them. Here the CDR3 DNA reads TGCGCCAGCAGTGCCGGCGAGCGCTGCACAGATACGCAGTATTTT. As protein: CASSAGERCTDTQYF.

This clone was seen a single time. This sequence joins TRBV5-1 and TRBJ1-3; D is unclear. The CDR3 is made up of 14 amino acids. Germline V gene sequence: CDR1 SGHRS, CDR2 YFSETQ. V dropped 3 bases and J dropped 2 bases, with 9 bases sitting between them. In DNA, the CDR3 is TGCGCCAGCAGCTACAGATTCCCTGGAAACACCATATATTTT. Translated, it gives CASSYRFPGNTIYF.

The chain uses TRBV28 and TRBJ2-3, with D uncertain. Trimming removed 0 bases at V and 5 bases at J, with 12 bases between. The germline V gene has CDR1 MDHEN and CDR2 SYDVKM. The CDR3 runs to 15 residues. CDR3 sequence reads: CASSLCRFHVDTQYF. The CDR3 nucleotides are TGTGCCAGCAGTTTATGCCGCTTTCATGTAGATACGCAGTATTTT.

The V call is TRBV18, the J call TRBJ2-3; a possible D gene is TRBD2 (6 bases). The CDR3 consists of 14 residues. The ends were cut back, 10 bases at V and 3 bases at J, with 17 bases in the middle. Germline values: CDR1 KGHSH, CDR2 LQKENI. CDR3 sequence: CATRRGRETDTQYF. The CDR3, as DNA: TGTGCCACCCGGCGGGGCAGGGAGACAGATACGCAGTATTTT.

The chain has TRBV5-8 and TRBJ1-4; TRBD1 is a possible D gene (5 bases). Trimming shortened V by 9 bases and J by 0 bases, and 15 bases separated the two germline ends. The CDR3 extends over 15 amino acids. The germline V gene has CDR1 SGHTS and CDR2 YDEGEE. In DNA, the CDR3 is TGTGCCAACCCGGGACGGCAAGCAACTAATGAAAAACTGTTTTTT. Its translation is CANPGRQATNEKLFF.

The chain carries TRBV28 and TRBJ2-1, with 9 bases that match TRBD1. The CDR3 runs to 16 residues. J lost 2 bases, V lost 2 bases, and 4 bases had no gene match. Germline CDR1 reads MDHEN; CDR2 reads SYDVKM. The CDR3 loop reads CASSLLGQGAYNEQFF. Here the CDR3 DNA reads TGTGCCAGCAGTTTACTGGGACAGGGCGCCTACAATGAGCAGTTCTTC.

This sequence joins TRBV7-6 and TRBJ1-3; D is uncertain. Trimming removed 0 bases from V and 1 base from J, with 13 bases in between. The length of the CDR3 is 17 residues. Germline-derived CDR1 and CDR2 are SGHVS and FNYEAQ. The CDR3 region is CASSLASGEQSGNTIYF. For the CDR3, the DNA is TGTGCCAGCAGCTTAGCGTCAGGTGAGCAGTCTGGAAACACCATATATTTT.

The chain combines TRBV18 with TRBJ2-7; D might be TRBD1 or TRBD2, each matching 6 bases. This CDR3 spans 16 amino acids. CDR1 and CDR2 (germline): KGHSH, LQKENI. The V and J ends lost 1 base and 3 bases respectively, with 16 bases between them. The CDR3 spells CASSPRGTNGDYEQYF. The CDR3 DNA is TGTGCCAGCTCACCACGCGGGACAAATGGGGACTACGAGCAGTACTTC.

The gene calls are TRBV7-4 and TRBJ2-7; maybe TRBD2 (6 bases). V lost 2 bases to trimming and J lost 0 bases, with 14 bases between them. CDR1 and CDR2 (germline): SGHVT, SQSDAQ. The CDR3 is 16 amino acids. The DNA for the CDR3 is TGTGCCAGCAGCTTATCCGGCCACGGGAGCTCCTACGAGCAGTACTTC. This sequence encodes CASSLSGHGSSYEQYF. The complete variable domain, with remaining parts taken from reference TRBV7-4 and TRBJ2-7, reads GAGVSQSPRYKVAKRGRDVALRCDSISGHVTLYWYRQTLGQGSEVLTYSQSDAQRDKSGRPSGRFSAERPERSVSTLKIQRTEQGDSAVYLCASSLSGHGSSYEQYFGPGTRLTVT.